One sample yielded the 22 T cell receptor beta chains listed below, sequenced in a study of shared clonotypes between healthy human individuals. Sequencing used immunoSEQ multiplex PCR; TCRdb keeps in-frame clones, though not all of them. Among roughly 2,500,000 clones listed, 93% were seen once. The sample was naive CD4+ T cells from PBMCs. Subset noted: CD45RA+ positively selected. The receptors derive from a man aged 18-30 years in good health. Some clones in this sample may be carry-over from other donors' samples.

This sequence joins TRBV28 and TRBJ2-5; D may be TRBD1 (8 bases). CDR3 length equals 14 residues. The germline V gene encodes CDR1 MDHEN and CDR2 SYDVKM. The V end lost 6 bases, the J end lost 9 bases, and 20 bases lay between the germline ends. In DNA form, the CDR3 reads TGTGCCAGCAGCACAAGACAGGGGAGGGAAGCCCAGTACTTC. It codes for CASSTRQGREAQYF.

V and J are TRBV6-1 and TRBJ2-7; TRBD1 is a possible D gene (7 bases). V gave up 4 bases and J gave up 3 bases, with 13 bases separating them. The CDR3 spans 14 residues. CDR1 and CDR2 from the germline V gene are MNHNS and SASEGT. CDR3 nucleotides: TGTGCCAGCAGTGCCAGGGGGGTTTACTACGAGCAGTACTTC. It translates to CASSARGVYYEQYF.

Only one count was recorded for this clone. The chain recombines TRBV6-5 with TRBJ1-5; D perhaps matches TRBD1 (6 bases). Germline V gives CDR1 MNHEY, CDR2 SVGAGI. CDR3 size: 13 residues. V was pared by 8 bases and J by 5 bases, with 13 bases between. CDR3 bases: TGTGCCAGCGGGGGCAGGACCCATCAGCCCCAGCATTTT. It yields the protein CASGGRTHQPQHF.

The V and J genes are TRBV7-6 and TRBJ2-1; weak D call: TRBD2 (7 bases). Per germline, CDR1 SGHVS and CDR2 FNYEAQ. This CDR3 has 14 residues. The V end was cut by 5 bases, the J end by 4 bases, with 12 bases between. CDR3 amino acids: CASSQQGGYNEQFF. The CDR3 region has the DNA TGTGCCAGCAGCCAACAGGGAGGGTACAATGAGCAGTTCTTC.

The rearrangement uses TRBV14 and TRBJ2-1; 15 nucleotides match TRBD2. With 0 bases clipped from V and 6 bases from J, the junction kept 9 bases outside the gene matches. Germline CDR1 SGHDN, CDR2 FVKESK. This CDR3 has 19 residues. CDR3 DNA sequence: TGTGCCAGCAGCCAAGACTGGGGACTAGCGGGAGGTTGGGGCAATGAGCAGTTCTTC. It is translated as CASSQDWGLAGGWGNEQFF.

In its sample, this clone was seen once. The V and J genes are TRBV5-1 and TRBJ2-1; TRBD2 is a possible D gene (5 bases). The V gene's germline CDR1 is SGHRS and CDR2 YFSETQ. The CDR3 runs 14 residues. Deletions cut 5 bases from V and 8 bases from J, with 17 bases between. CDR3 sequence reads: CASRVERARDEQFF. CDR3 DNA: TGCGCCAGCAGGGTTGAACGGGCGAGGGATGAGCAGTTCTTC.

Notes on this clone: The sample contains more than one DNA sequence encoding this CDR3. V and J are TRBV9 and TRBJ1-1; D not certain. Germline V gene data show CDR1 as SGDLS and CDR2 as YYNGEE. The CDR3 is made up of 13 amino acids. V lost 1 base and J lost 0, with 4 bases in between. The CDR3 protein is CASSVSLNTEAFF. For the CDR3, the DNA is TGTGCCAGCAGCGTAAGTCTGAACACTGAAGCTTTCTTT.

A single count supports this clone. V gene TRBV28 combines with J gene TRBJ2-7; 10 nucleotides match TRBD2. This CDR3 contains 17 residues. Germline V gene sequence: CDR1 MDHEN, CDR2 SYDVKM. The V and J ends lost 5 bases and 3 bases, in that order; junction bases with no gene match: 13. The CDR3 bases are TGTGCCAGCAGTACCATTCCCCTAGCGGGAGCCCTCTACGAGCAGTACTTC. This translates into CASSTIPLAGALYEQYF. Based on the CDR3 plus reference TRBV28 and TRBJ2-7, the full variable domain is DVKVTQSSRYLVKRTGEKVFLECVQDMDHENMFWYRQDPGLGLRLIYFSYDVKMKEKGDIPEGYSVSREKKERFSLILESASTNQTSMYLCASSTIPLAGALYEQYFGPGTRLTVT.

The rearrangement links TRBV28 to TRBJ1-1, with 8 bases matching TRBD1. Germline V gene data show CDR1 as MDHEN and CDR2 as SYDVKM. The J segment lost 5 bases and the V segment lost 7 bases, leaving 12 bases of the junction unmatched. The CDR3 contains 15 residues. The CDR3: CASTKFPGGSTEAFF. For the CDR3, the DNA is TGTGCCAGCACCAAATTCCCAGGGGGCTCAACTGAAGCTTTCTTT.

The chain uses TRBV29-1 and TRBJ2-3; no firm D call. The CDR3 is 15 residues long. Germline CDR1 and CDR2: SQVTM and ANQGSEA. The V and J ends lost 3 bases and 0 bases respectively, with 13 bases between them. The CDR3 reads CSVESAVRSTDTQYF. The CDR3 bases are TGCAGCGTTGAGTCCGCGGTCCGGAGCACAGATACGCAGTATTTT.

This clone appeared a single time. V is TRBV7-3 and J is TRBJ1-1; D uncertain. CDR1 SGHTA and CDR2 FQGTGA come from the germline V gene. This CDR3 region has 13 residues. The V and J ends lost 1 base and 3 bases respectively, with 6 bases between them. CDR3 nucleotides: TGTGCCAGCAGCTTAAGTACAGACACTGAAGCTTTCTTT. This gives the protein CASSLSTDTEAFF.

The chain carries TRBV29-1 and TRBJ2-3; D possibly matches TRBD1 or TRBD2 (5 bases each). Deletions cut 4 bases from V and 3 bases from J, with 14 bases between. The CDR3 runs 14 residues. Germline V lookup: CDR1 SQVTM, CDR2 ANQGSEA. The CDR3 loop is CSVGVGGVTDTQYF. The CDR3 nucleotides read TGCAGCGTTGGGGTTGGGGGAGTGACAGATACGCAGTATTTT.

The chain employs TRBV7-1 and TRBJ2-6; possibly TRBD2 for D (9 bases). TRBV7-1 is designated an ORF whose function remains uncertain. The CDR3 is 24 amino acids. V was clipped by 3 bases and J by 1 base, with 34 bases between them. The CDR3 DNA is TGTGCCAGCAGCTCGCCGCCCCGGACAGGGAGTCAGCGGGAGGCCTTTTCTGGGGCCAACGTCCTGACTTTC. Encoded protein: CASSSPPRTGSQREAFSGANVLTF.

The chain links TRBV28 to TRBJ2-5; tentatively, D is TRBD1 or TRBD2 (5 bases each). The germline V gene encodes CDR1 MDHEN and CDR2 SYDVKM. There are 11 residues in the CDR3. The V end lost 7 bases, the J end lost 4 bases, and 7 bases lay between the germline ends. CDR3 loop: CASMGRETQYF. The DNA for the CDR3 is TGTGCCAGCATGGGACGAGAGACCCAGTACTTC.

This chain connects TRBV13 to TRBJ2-5, with 8 bases matching TRBD2. The CDR3 length is 14 residues. Per the germline V gene, CDR1 is PRHDT and CDR2 is FYEKMQ (reference sequence). V shed 5 bases, J shed 4 bases, and the junction held 6 bases outside the gene matches. The CDR3 here is CASSPGREGETQYF. In nucleotides, the CDR3 is TGTGCCAGCAGCCCCGGACGGGAGGGAGAGACCCAGTACTTC.

The table lists this clone with a count of one. V gene TRBV5-1 combines with J gene TRBJ2-7; 11 bases map to TRBD2. The CDR3 totals 16 residues. The germline V gene has CDR1 SGHRS and CDR2 YFSETQ. V was pared by 0 bases and J by 2 bases, with 4 bases of the junction left unmatched. Here the CDR3 DNA reads TGCGCCAGCAGCTTGGCGGTAGCGGGAGGGACCTACGAGCAGTACTTC. Residues: CASSLAVAGGTYEQYF.

This clone is a singleton in its sample. The chain uses TRBV10-3 and TRBJ2-2; 10 nucleotides agree with TRBD2. With 6 bases clipped from V and 6 bases from J, the junction kept 13 bases outside the gene matches. This CDR3 has 17 residues. The germline gives CDR1 ENHRY, CDR2 SYGVKD. The CDR3 reads CAISRNPASGRAGELFF. For the CDR3, the DNA is TGTGCCATCAGCCGAAACCCTGCTAGCGGGAGAGCCGGGGAGCTGTTTTTT.

This chain uses TRBV7-2 with TRBJ2-1; 9 bases fit TRBD2. The V and J ends lost 4 bases and 2 bases, in that order; junction bases with no gene match: 3. Germline V CDR1 and CDR2: SGHTA, FQGNSA. The CDR3 runs 15 residues. The CDR3 nucleotides are TGTGCCAGCAGCTCGGTAGCGGGAGCCTACAATGAGCAGTTCTTC. Translated: CASSSVAGAYNEQFF.

The chain links TRBV7-8 to TRBJ1-5; no definite D call. Between the trimmed V and J ends, which lost 1 base and 7 bases, there was a span of 11 bases. Germline V gene lookup returns CDR1 SGHVS and CDR2 FQNEAQ. CDR3 size: 14 residues. The chain's CDR3 is CASSLELEDQPQHF. The CDR3 nucleotides are TGTGCCAGCAGCTTAGAGTTGGAGGACCAGCCCCAGCATTTT.

The gene calls are TRBV7-9 and TRBJ1-1; D perhaps matches TRBD1 (6 bases). Germline V gene sequence: CDR1 SEHNR, CDR2 FQNEAQ (reference sequence). The V end lost 5 bases, the J end lost 3 bases, and 19 bases lay between the germline ends. This CDR3 is built from 16 residues. Written as DNA, the CDR3 is TGTGCCAGCAGCAAGTCTTGGGGCAGGGGTTACACTGAAGCTTTCTTT. Encoded protein: CASSKSWGRGYTEAFF.

The genes are TRBV6-1 and TRBJ1-1, with D possibly TRBD1 on 5 matching bases. The length of the CDR3 is 14 residues. Trimming shortened V by 2 bases and J by 5 bases, and 12 bases separated the two germline ends. CDR1 MNHNS and CDR2 SASEGT come from the germline V gene. The CDR3 DNA follows: TGTGCCAGCAGTGAATGGGGCCCCCGGACTGAAGCTTTCTTT. It is translated as CASSEWGPRTEAFF.

This clone was counted a few times. The sample contains more than one DNA sequence encoding this CDR3. The chain is built from TRBV6-5 and TRBJ1-3; D ambiguous. This CDR3 is 15 amino acids long. The V gene lost 5 bases and the J gene lost 0 bases, with 11 bases spanning the gap. Germline V gene data show CDR1 as MNHEY and CDR2 as SVGAGI. The CDR3 reads CASSRTGSSGNTIYF. CDR3 nucleotides: TGTGCCAGCAGTCGGACGGGATCCTCTGGAAACACCATATATTTT.